Each of the 10 T cell receptor beta chains below was sequenced from the same sample in a study of low-dose radiotherapy and immunotherapy resistance in tumors. Gene-specific TRAV and TRBV primers were used for first-strand cDNA, covering alpha and beta chains. With a V-primer adapter and a constant-region primer, TCRs were amplified for around 20 PCR cycles. TCRdb analysed the reads with MiXCR anew, one entry per CDR3 protein. Here the sample spans around 76,000 distinct CDR3 sequences, around 30% being singletons. This sample's time point: before trial treatment. The sequencing here drew on PBMCs, taken before treatment. Receptor source: a female donor with ovarian cancer.

There are many counts of this clonotype. CDR3 residues: CSAVWGGGTDTQYF. The DNA for the CDR3 is TGCAGTGCAGTATGGGGCGGGGGCACAGATACGCAGTATTTT. This chain joins TRBV20-1 and TRBJ2-3; D may be TRBD2 (6 bases). V was cut by 6 bases and J by 1 base, with 14 bases left in between. Germline lookup yields CDR1 DFQATT and CDR2 SNEGSKA (reference sequence). CDR3 size: 14 residues.

This clonotype was counted many times. This chain connects TRBV7-6 to TRBJ1-6; 7 positions agree with TRBD1. V lost 0 bases and J lost 10; bases outside the gene matches: 6. CDR3 length: 15 residues. CDR1 and CDR2 from the germline V gene are SGHVS and FNYEAQ. CDR3 DNA sequence: TGTGCCAGCAGCTTAGCGGGACAGCCAGGGTCACCCCTCCACTTT. It yields the protein CASSLAGQPGSPLHF.

This chain uses TRBV6-2 or TRBV6-3 with TRBJ2-6, with D hard to call. The germline CDR1 and CDR2 sequences are MNHEY and SVGEGT. The V end lost 7 bases, the J end lost 2 bases, and 9 bases lay between the germline ends. CDR3 length: 14 residues. This CDR3 reads CASINGAGANVLTF. CDR3 nucleotides: TGTGCCAGCATCAACGGCGCTGGGGCCAACGTCCTGACTTTC.

This clonotype was seen at least ten times. The genes are TRBV29-1 and TRBJ2-1, with 9 bases lining up with TRBD1. The length of the CDR3 is 13 residues. Germline CDR1 is SQVTM and CDR2 is ANQGSEA. The ends lost 4 bases at V and 10 bases at J; junction bases unmatched: 8. CDR3 in amino acids: CSVGGTGIGEQFF. For the CDR3, the DNA is TGCAGCGTTGGGGGGACAGGGATAGGGGAGCAGTTCTTC.

This clonotype was counted at least ten times. The chain joins TRBV7-8 to TRBJ2-5; D is possibly TRBD2 (6 bases). Germline V gives CDR1 SGHVS, CDR2 FQNEAQ. This CDR3 comprises 18 residues. V shed 5 bases and J shed 2 bases, with 24 bases lying between them. The CDR3 DNA sequence: TGTGCCAGCAGCCCGAACTTTTCTTATGGAGGGTTGCAAGAGACCCAGTACTTC. This codes for CASSPNFSYGGLQETQYF.

The rearrangement uses TRBV21-1 and TRBJ2-3. TRBV21-1 is tagged as a pseudogene. The length of the CDR3 is 16 residues. The CDR3 bases are TGTGCCAGCAGCGCTCGGGCACAGAGGTACACAGATACGCAGTATTTT. It specifies CASSARAQRYTDTQYF.

The chain joins TRBV6-2 or TRBV6-3 to TRBJ1-5; 9 bases fit TRBD1. The CDR3 runs 17 residues. Germline V lookup: CDR1 MNHEY, CDR2 SVGEGT. With V trimmed by 0 bases and J by 2 bases, 5 bases remained unmatched. The CDR3 here is CASSYSRDRAGNQPQHF. CDR3 sequence (DNA): TGTGCCAGCAGTTACTCGAGGGACAGGGCTGGCAATCAGCCCCAGCATTTT.

The V and J genes are TRBV5-8 and TRBJ2-3; D is perhaps TRBD1 (6 bases). V was shortened by 3 bases and J by 2 bases, with 13 bases between the two germline ends. This CDR3 is built from 15 residues. The germline CDR1 and CDR2 sequences are SGHTS and YDEGEE. The CDR3 reads CASSWGVGATDTQYF. In DNA, the CDR3 is TGTGCCAGCAGCTGGGGAGTGGGGGCCACAGATACGCAGTATTTT. Using reference TRBV5-8 and TRBJ2-3 for the parts outside the CDR3, the full variable domain is EAGVTQSPTHLIKTRGQQATLRCSPISGHTSVYWYQQALGLGLQFLLWYDEGEERNRGNFPPRFSGRQFPNYSSELNVNALELEDSALYLCASSWGVGATDTQYFGPGTRLTVL.

This clonotype was counted at least ten times. The chain recombines TRBV7-8 with TRBJ1-2; 7 nucleotides agree with TRBD1. With 4 bases clipped from V and 2 bases from J, the junction kept 7 bases outside the gene matches. This CDR3 contains 15 residues. In germline, CDR1 is SGHVS, CDR2 FQNEAQ. CDR3 protein: CASSSQTGRNYGYTF. CDR3 nucleotides: TGTGCCAGCAGCTCTCAGACAGGGCGGAACTATGGCTACACCTTC.

This clonotype has a count of ten or more. The rearrangement links TRBV30 to TRBJ1-2; D remains unclear. Trimming left V 3 bases short and J 0 bases short, with 5 bases between. This CDR3 is 12 amino acids long. Looked up from germline, CDR1 is GTSNPN and CDR2 is SVGIG (reference sequence). The CDR3 nucleotides are TGTGCCTGGAGCCCAGCTAACTATGGCTACACCTTC. Its protein product is CAWSPANYGYTF.